Following are 2 T cell receptor beta chains from one sample sequenced in a study of T cell responses to AZD1222 COVID-19 vaccine. Only in-frame clones appear in the TCRdb table, and some are missing; sequencing was by immunoSEQ multiplex PCR. The sample contains tens of thousands of clones, 70% to 90% of which appear only once. Here the sequenced sample was peripheral blood, taken 28 days after the second AZD1222 dose. The origin of the receptors is an adult who received the AZD1222 COVID-19 vaccine.

J is TRBJ2-7 and V is TRBV6-5; D is perhaps TRBD1 (5 bases). The ends were cut back, 6 bases at V and 3 bases at J, with 12 bases in the middle. CDR1 MNHEY and CDR2 SVGAGI come from the germline V gene. The CDR3 length is 13 residues. For the CDR3, the DNA is TGTGCCAGCAGACAGGAGATCTTCTACGAGCAGTACTTC. Protein sequence: CASRQEIFYEQYF.

The CDR3 DNA sequence: TGTGCCAGCAGTTCCGGGACAGTGGCCCAGCCCCAGCATTTT. Translated: CASSSGTVAQPQHF. This chain uses TRBV6-5 with TRBJ1-5, with 7 bases lining up with TRBD1. J gave up 7 bases and V 4 bases, and 7 bases lay outside the gene matches. The CDR3 length is 14 residues. CDR1 is MNHEY and CDR2 is SVGAGI in the germline V gene.